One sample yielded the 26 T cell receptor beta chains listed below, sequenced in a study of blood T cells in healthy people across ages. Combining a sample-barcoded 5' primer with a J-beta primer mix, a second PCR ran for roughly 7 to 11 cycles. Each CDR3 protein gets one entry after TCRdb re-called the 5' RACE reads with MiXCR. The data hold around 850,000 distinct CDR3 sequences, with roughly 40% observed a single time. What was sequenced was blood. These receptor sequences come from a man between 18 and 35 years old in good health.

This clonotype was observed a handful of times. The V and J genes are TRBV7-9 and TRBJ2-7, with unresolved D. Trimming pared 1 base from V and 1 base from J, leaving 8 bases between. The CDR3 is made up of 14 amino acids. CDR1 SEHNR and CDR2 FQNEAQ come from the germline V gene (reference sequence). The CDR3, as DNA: TGTGCCAGCAGCTTAGATCAGAGATCCTACGAGCAGTACTTC. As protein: CASSLDQRSYEQYF.

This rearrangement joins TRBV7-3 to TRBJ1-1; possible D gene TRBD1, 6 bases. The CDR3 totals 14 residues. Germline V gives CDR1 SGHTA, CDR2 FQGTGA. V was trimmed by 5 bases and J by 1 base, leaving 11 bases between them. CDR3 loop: CASSQSQGNTEAFF. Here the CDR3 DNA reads TGTGCCAGCAGCCAATCACAGGGGAACACTGAAGCTTTCTTT.

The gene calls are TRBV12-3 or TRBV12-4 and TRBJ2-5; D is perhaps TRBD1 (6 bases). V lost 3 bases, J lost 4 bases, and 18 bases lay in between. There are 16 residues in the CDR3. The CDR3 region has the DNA TGTGCCAGCAGTTTCCGGTTAGGGACATCTAGAGAGACCCAGTACTTC. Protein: CASSFRLGTSRETQYF.

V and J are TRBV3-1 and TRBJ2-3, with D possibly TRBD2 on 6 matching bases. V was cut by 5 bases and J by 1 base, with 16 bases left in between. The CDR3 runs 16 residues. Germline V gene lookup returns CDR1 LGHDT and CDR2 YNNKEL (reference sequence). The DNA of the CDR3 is TGTGCCAGCAGCACCAGTGACGGGGGAGGCACAGATACGCAGTATTTT. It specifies CASSTSDGGGTDTQYF.

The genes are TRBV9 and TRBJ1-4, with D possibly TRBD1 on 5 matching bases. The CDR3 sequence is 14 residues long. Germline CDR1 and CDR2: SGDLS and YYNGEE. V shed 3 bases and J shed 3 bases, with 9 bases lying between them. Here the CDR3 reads CASSARAANEKLFF. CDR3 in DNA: TGTGCCAGCAGCGCCAGGGCTGCTAATGAAAAACTGTTTTTT.

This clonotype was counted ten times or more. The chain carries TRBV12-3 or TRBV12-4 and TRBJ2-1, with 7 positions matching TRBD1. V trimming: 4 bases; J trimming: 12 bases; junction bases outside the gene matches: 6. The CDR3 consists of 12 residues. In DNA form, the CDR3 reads TGTGCCAGCAGTTGGACGACAGGGTGGCAGTTCTTC. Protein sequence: CASSWTTGWQFF.

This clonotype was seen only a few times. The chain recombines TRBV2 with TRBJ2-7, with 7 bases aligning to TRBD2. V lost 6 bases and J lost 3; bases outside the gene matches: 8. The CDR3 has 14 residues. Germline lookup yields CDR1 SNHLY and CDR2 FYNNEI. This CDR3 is CASRELAEIYEQYF. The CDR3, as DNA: TGTGCCAGCAGAGAGCTAGCGGAGATCTACGAGCAGTACTTC.

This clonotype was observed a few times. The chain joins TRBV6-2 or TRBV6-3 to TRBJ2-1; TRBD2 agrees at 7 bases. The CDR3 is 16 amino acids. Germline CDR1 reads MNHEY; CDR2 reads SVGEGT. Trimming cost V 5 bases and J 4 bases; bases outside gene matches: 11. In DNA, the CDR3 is TGTGCCAGCAGTCTACTCCGCGGGGGTGAATACAATGAGCAGTTCTTC. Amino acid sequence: CASSLLRGGEYNEQFF.

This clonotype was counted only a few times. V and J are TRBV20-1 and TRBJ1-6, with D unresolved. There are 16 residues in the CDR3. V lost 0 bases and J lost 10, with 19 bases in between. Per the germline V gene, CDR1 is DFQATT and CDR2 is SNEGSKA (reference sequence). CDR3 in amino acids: CSARDMTDGGRSPLHF. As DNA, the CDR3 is TGCAGTGCTAGAGATATGACGGACGGTGGCCGCTCACCCCTCCACTTT.

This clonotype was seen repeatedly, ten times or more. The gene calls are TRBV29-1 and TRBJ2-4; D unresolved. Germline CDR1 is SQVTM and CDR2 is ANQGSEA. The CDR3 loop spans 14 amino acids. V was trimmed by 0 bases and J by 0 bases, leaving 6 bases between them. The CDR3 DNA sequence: TGCAGCGTTGAAGACACGGTAGCCAAAAACATTCAGTACTTC. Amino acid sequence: CSVEDTVAKNIQYF.

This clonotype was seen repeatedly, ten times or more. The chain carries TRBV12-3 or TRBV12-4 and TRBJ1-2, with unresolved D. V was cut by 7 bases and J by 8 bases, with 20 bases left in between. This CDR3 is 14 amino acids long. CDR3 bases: TGTGCCAGCAATAGTGGATGGGAGTCTCGGGGCTACACCTTC. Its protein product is CASNSGWESRGYTF.

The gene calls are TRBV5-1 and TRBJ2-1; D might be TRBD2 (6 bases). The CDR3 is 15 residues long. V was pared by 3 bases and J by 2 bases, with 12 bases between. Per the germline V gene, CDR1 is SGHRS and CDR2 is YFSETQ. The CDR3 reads CASSSASEPYNEQFF. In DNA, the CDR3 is TGCGCCAGCAGCTCGGCTAGCGAGCCCTACAATGAGCAGTTCTTC. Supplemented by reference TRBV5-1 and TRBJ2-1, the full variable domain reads KAGVTQTPRYLIKTRGQQVTLSCSPISGHRSVSWYQQTPGQGLQFLFEYFSETQRNKGNFPGRFSGRQFSNSRSEMNVSTLELGDSALYLCASSSASEPYNEQFFGPGTRLTVL.

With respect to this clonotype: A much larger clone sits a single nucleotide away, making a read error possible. Here the CDR3 DNA reads TGCAGCGTTGAGATGAACACTGAAGCTTTCTTT. This sequence encodes CSVEMNTEAFF. This rearrangement joins TRBV29-1 to TRBJ1-1; D is undetermined. Per germline, CDR1 SQVTM and CDR2 ANQGSEA. V lost 3 bases, J lost 0 bases, and 2 bases lay in between. The CDR3 has 11 residues.

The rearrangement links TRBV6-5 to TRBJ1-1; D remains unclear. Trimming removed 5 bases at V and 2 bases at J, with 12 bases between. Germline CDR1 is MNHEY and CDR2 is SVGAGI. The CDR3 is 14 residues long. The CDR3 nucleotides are TGTGCCAGCAGTCCGCGGGGTACCAACACTGAAGCTTTCTTT. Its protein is CASSPRGTNTEAFF.

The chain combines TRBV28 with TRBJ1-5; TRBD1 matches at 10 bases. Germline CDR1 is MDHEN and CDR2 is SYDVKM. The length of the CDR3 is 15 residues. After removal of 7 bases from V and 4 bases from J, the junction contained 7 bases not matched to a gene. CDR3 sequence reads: CASTREGQGNQPQHF. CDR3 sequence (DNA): TGTGCCAGCACCCGTGAGGGACAGGGGAATCAGCCCCAGCATTTT.

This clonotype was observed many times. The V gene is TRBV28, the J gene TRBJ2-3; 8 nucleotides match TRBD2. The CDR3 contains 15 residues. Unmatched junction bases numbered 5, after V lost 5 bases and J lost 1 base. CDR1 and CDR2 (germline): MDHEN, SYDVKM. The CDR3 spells CASSRTSRRTDTQYF. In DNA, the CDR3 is TGTGCCAGCAGTCGGACTAGCCGACGCACAGATACGCAGTATTTT.

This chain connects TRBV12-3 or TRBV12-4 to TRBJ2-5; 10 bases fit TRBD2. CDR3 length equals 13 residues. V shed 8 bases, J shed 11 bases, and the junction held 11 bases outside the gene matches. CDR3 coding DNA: TGTGCCAGCGGGACTAGCGATTACGTTAAGCAGTACTTC. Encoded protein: CASGTSDYVKQYF.

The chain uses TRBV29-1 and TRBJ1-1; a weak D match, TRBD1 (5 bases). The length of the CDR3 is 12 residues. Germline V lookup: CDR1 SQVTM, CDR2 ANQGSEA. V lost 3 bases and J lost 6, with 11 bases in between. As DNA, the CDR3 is TGCAGCGTTGATTCTTTGGGGGCTGAAGCTTTCTTT. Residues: CSVDSLGAEAFF.

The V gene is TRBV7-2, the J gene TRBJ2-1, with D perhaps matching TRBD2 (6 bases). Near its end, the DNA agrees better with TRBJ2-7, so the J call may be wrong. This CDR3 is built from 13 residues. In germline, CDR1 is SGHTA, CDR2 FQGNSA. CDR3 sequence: CASSLGTNNEQYF. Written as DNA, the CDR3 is TGTGCCAGCAGCTTAGGGACTAACAATGAGCAGTACTTC.

DNA of the CDR3: TGCAGTGCTAGATCTCAGGGAAGGGGTGAGCAGTTCTTC. As protein: CSARSQGRGEQFF. The chain uses TRBV20-1 and TRBJ2-1; tentative D call: TRBD1 (5 bases). The germline gives CDR1 DFQATT, CDR2 SNEGSKA (reference sequence). The CDR3 has 13 residues. V was pared by 2 bases and J by 9 bases, with 14 bases between.

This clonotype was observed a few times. DNA of the CDR3: TGTGCCAGCAGCTTGGATGGAGGGGGGCACGACAATGAGCAGTTCTTC. This codes for CASSLDGGGHDNEQFF. The rearrangement joins TRBV5-4 to TRBJ2-1; D may correspond to TRBD1 or TRBD2 (6 bases each). The length of the CDR3 is 16 residues. V was trimmed by 0 bases and J by 5 bases, leaving 15 bases between them. Germline CDR1 reads SGHNT; CDR2 reads YYREEE (reference sequence).

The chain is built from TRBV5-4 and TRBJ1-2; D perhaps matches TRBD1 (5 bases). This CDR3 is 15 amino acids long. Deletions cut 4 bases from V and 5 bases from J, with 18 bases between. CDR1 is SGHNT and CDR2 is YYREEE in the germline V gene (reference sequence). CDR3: CASSPKGNMGYGYTF. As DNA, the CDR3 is TGTGCCAGCAGCCCTAAGGGGAACATGGGGTATGGCTACACCTTC.

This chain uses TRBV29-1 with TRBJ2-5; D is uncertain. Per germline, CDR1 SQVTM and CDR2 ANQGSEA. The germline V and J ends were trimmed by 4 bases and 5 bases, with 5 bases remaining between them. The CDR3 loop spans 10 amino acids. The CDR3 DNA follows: TGCAGCGTTGGGGATGAGACCCAGTACTTC. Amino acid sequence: CSVGDETQYF. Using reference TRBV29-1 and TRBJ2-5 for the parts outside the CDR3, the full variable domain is SAVISQKPSRDICQRGTSLTIQCQVDSQVTMMFWYRQQPGQSLTLIATANQGSEATYESGFVIDKFPISRPNLTFSTLTVSNMSPEDSSIYLCSVGDETQYFGPGTRLLVL.

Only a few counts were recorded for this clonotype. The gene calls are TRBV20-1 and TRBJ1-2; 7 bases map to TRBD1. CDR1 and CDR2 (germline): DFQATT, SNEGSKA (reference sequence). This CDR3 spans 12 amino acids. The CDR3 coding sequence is TGCGTCTCTGCCGGGACAGCCTATGGCTACACCTTC. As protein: CVSAGTAYGYTF.

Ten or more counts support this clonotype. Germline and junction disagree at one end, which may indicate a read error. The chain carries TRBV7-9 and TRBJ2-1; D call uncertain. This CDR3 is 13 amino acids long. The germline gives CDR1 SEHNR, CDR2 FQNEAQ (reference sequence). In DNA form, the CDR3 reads TGCGCCAGCAGCTTGGCCGGTGGGAATGAGCAGTTCTTC. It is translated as CASSLAGGNEQFF.

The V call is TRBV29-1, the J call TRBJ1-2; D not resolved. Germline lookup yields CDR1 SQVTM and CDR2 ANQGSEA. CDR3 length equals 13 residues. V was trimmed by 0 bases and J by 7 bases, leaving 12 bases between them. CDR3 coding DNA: TGCAGCGTTGAAGATCTACCTCTCCCTGGCTACACCTTC. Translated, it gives CSVEDLPLPGYTF. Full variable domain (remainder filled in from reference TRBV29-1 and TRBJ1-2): SAVISQKPSRDICQRGTSLTIQCQVDSQVTMMFWYRQQPGQSLTLIATANQGSEATYESGFVIDKFPISRPNLTFSTLTVSNMSPEDSSIYLCSVEDLPLPGYTFGSGTRLTVV.